This T cell receptor (beta chain) was identified in a study of blood T cell repertoires in COVID-19. This clone was seen just once. Assay: immunoSEQ multiplex PCR; the TCRdb copy retains only in-frame clones and omits some. The sample lists over 60,000 clones; about 88% were seen once. The germline V gene has CDR1 MNHEY and CDR2 SVGAGI. CDR3 size: 14 residues. J was trimmed by 7 bases and V by 6 bases; bases with no gene match: 10. The sample comprised peripheral blood. The sequence was collected from a man at least 80 years old with acute or convalescent COVID-19. The V and J genes are TRBV6-5 and TRBJ1-2, with 8 bases aligning to TRBD1. CDR3 sequence: CASRPDRGGFGYTF. CDR3 in DNA: TGTGCCAGCAGACCCGACAGGGGCGGGTTTGGCTACACCTTC.